Listed below are T cell receptor beta chains from one sample, sequenced in a study of monozygotic twins with cystic fibrosis. Sequenced by immunoSEQ multiplex PCR; TCRdb stores in-frame clones only, minus some. The sample shows about 29,000 clones, over 80% of them seen only once. The material sequenced was blood. Every receptor here comes from a girl aged 2 to 9 with cystic fibrosis. The CDR3 runs from the conserved cysteine through the conserved F or W. The D gene is left open where the match is weak.

V gene	D gene	CDR3 protein
TRBV2	NA	CASSEEWGFKYF
TRBV19	TRBD1	CASKVGQVNTEAFF
TRBV6-5	TRBD2	CASGTNYEQYF
TRBV29-1	TRBD1	CSVETTGTNEKLFF
TRBV10-3	NA	CAISESLRETEQFF
TRBV19	TRBD2	CASAGGLAGDTGELFF
TRBV18	TRBD1	CASSPWDRKNTEAFF
TRBV7-6	NA	CASSLVGESGANVLTF
TRBV5-5	TRBD2	CASSFWREAISGGELFF
TRBV5-4	TRBD1	CASSSTTGGYEQYF